The 4 T cell receptor beta chains in this list originate from one sample, sequenced in a study of T cells in Graves' hyperthyroidism and ophthalmopathy. TCR beta CDR3 regions were amplified from RNA. Initially, a first-round RT-PCR of the TCR CDR3 employed the HTBI primer set. TCRdb fed the multiplex PCR reads into MiXCR, producing one record per CDR3 protein. The sample contains a few hundred thousand distinct CDR3 sequences, roughly 13% of which appear only once. Sample: blood. The receptor set was obtained from a middle-aged woman with Graves' ophthalmopathy.

This clonotype was counted at least ten times. The chain couples TRBV3-1 to TRBJ2-3, with 13 bases that match TRBD2. The ends lost 4 bases at V and 4 bases at J; junction bases unmatched: 5. This CDR3 has 16 residues. From germline, CDR1 is LGHDT and CDR2 YNNKEL (reference sequence). The CDR3 DNA reads as TGTGCCAGCAGCCTACTAGCGGGGGGGCGCGCAGATACGCAGTATTTT. This gives the protein CASSLLAGGRADTQYF.

At least ten counts were recorded for this clonotype. The rearrangement uses TRBV7-6 and TRBJ2-1; possibly TRBD1 or TRBD2 for D (5 bases each). Per the germline V gene, CDR1 is SGHVS and CDR2 is FNYEAQ. V was cut by 1 base and J by 0 bases, with 10 bases left in between. The CDR3 consists of 16 residues. The CDR3 is CASSLGEGPSYNEQFF. The CDR3 DNA reads TGTGCCAGCAGCTTAGGAGAGGGGCCCTCCTACAATGAGCAGTTCTTC.

There are a few counts of this clonotype. A single base separates this from a much larger clone, so it may be a read error. The chain is built from TRBV7-2 and TRBJ2-7, with D uncertain. Germline V gene lookup returns CDR1 SGHTA and CDR2 FQGNSA. The CDR3 has 13 residues. V lost 2 bases and J lost 5, with 10 bases in between. This CDR3 is CASSLPSPHEQYF. CDR3 bases: TGTGCCAGCAGCTTACCCTCGCCCCACGAGCAGTACTTC.

This clonotype has a count of ten or more. V gene TRBV5-1 combines with J gene TRBJ2-7; TRBD2 aligns across 11 bases. Germline CDR1 and CDR2: SGHRS and YFSETQ. CDR3 size: 14 residues. Trimming took 4 bases from V and 3 from J; bases not matched to a gene: 3. The CDR3 here is CASSPTSGVYEQYF. The CDR3 DNA reads as TGCGCCAGCAGCCCGACTAGCGGGGTCTACGAGCAGTACTTC. Combining the CDR3 with reference TRBV5-1 and TRBJ2-7 gives the whole variable domain KAGVTQTPRYLIKTRGQQVTLSCSPISGHRSVSWYQQTPGQGLQFLFEYFSETQRNKGNFPGRFSGRQFSNSRSEMNVSTLELGDSALYLCASSPTSGVYEQYFGPGTRLTVT.